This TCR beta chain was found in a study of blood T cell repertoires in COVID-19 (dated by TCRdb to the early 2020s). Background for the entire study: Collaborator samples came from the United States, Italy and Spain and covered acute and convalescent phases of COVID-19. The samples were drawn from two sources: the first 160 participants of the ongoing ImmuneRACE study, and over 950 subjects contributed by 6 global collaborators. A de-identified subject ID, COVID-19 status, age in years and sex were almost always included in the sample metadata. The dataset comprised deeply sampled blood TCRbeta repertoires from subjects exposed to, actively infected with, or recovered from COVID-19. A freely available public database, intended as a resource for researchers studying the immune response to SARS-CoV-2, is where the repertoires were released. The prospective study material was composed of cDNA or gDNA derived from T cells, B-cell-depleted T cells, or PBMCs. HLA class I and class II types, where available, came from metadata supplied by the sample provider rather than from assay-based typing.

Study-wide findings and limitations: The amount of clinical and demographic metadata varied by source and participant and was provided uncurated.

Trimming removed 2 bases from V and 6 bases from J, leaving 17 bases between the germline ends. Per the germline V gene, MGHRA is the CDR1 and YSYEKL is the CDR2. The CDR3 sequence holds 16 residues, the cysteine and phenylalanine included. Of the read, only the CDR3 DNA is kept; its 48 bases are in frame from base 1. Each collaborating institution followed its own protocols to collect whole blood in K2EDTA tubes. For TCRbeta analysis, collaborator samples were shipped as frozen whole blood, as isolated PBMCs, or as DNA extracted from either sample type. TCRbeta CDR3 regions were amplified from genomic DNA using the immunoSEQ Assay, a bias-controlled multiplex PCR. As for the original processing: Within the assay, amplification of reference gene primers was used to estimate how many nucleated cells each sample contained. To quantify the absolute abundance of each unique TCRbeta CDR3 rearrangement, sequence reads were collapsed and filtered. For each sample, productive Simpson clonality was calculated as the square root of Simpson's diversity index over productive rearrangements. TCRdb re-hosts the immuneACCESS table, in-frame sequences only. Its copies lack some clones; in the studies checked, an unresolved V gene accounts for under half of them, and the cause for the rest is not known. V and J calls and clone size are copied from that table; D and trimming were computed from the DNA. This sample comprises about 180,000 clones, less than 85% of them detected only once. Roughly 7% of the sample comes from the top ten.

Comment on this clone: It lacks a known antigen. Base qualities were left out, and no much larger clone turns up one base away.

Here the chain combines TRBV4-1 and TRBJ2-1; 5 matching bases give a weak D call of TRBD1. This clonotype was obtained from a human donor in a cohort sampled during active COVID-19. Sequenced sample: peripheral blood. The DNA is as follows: TGCGCCAGCAGCCAAACCCCCAGGGTAGTCTCCAATGAGCAGTTCTTC. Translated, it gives CASSQTPRVVSNEQFF.